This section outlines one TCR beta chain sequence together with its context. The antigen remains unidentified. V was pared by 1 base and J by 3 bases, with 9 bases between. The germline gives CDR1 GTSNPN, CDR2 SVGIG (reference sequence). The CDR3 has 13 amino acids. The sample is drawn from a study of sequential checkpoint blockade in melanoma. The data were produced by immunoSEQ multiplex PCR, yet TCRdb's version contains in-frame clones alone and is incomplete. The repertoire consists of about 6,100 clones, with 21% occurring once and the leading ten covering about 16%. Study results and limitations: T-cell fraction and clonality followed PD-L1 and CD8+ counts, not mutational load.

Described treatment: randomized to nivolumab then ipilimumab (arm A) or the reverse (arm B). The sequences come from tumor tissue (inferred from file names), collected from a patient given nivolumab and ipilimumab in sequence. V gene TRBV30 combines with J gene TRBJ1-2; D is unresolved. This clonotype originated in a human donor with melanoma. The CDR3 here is CAWSAGFDYGYTF. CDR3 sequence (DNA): TGTGCCTGGAGTGCCGGCTTCGACTATGGCTACACCTTC.